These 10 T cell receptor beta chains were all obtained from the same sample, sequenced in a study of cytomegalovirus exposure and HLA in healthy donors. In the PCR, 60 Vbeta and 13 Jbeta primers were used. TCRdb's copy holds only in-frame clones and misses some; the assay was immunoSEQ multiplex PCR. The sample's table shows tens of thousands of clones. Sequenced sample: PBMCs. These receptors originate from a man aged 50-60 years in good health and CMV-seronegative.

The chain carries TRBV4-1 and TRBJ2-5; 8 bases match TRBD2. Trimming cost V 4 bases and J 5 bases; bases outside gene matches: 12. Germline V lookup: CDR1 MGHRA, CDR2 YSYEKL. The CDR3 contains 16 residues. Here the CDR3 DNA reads TGCGCCAGCAGCCTGAACCTGGCGGGGGGCCAGGAGACCCAGTACTTC. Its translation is CASSLNLAGGQETQYF.

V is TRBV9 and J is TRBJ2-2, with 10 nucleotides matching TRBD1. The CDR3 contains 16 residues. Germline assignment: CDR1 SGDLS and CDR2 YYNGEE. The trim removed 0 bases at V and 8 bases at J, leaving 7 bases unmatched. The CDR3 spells CASSVDVGTGDGELFF. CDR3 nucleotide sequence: TGTGCCAGCAGCGTAGACGTGGGGACAGGGGATGGGGAGCTGTTTTTT. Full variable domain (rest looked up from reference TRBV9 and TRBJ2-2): DSGVTQTPKHLITATGQRVTLRCSPRSGDLSVYWYQQSLDQGLQFLIQYYNGEERAKGNILERFSAQQFPDLHSELNLSSLELGDSALYFCASSVDVGTGDGELFFGEGSRLTVL.

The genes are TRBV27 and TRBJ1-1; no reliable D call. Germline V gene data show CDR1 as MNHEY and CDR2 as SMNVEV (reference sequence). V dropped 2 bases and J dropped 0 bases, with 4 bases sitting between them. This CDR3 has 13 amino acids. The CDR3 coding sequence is TGTGCCAGCAGTTTAGACATGAACACTGAAGCTTTCTTT. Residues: CASSLDMNTEAFF.

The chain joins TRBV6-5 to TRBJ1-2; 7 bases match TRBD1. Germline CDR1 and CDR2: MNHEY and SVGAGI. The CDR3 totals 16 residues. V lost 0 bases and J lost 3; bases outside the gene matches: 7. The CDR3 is CASSYSIRQGHYGYTF. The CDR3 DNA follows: TGTGCCAGCAGTTACTCAATACGACAGGGCCACTATGGCTACACCTTC.

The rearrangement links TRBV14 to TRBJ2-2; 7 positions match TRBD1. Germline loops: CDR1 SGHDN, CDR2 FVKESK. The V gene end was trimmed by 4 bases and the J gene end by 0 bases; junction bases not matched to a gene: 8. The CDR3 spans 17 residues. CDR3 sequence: CASSLNTGAPNTGELFF. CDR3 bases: TGTGCCAGCAGCCTTAATACAGGGGCCCCGAACACCGGGGAGCTGTTTTTT.

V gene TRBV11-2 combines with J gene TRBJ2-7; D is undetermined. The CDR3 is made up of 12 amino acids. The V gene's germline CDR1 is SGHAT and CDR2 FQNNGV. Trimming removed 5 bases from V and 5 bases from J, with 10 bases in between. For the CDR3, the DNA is TGTGCCAGCAGCCAGAATCGGGACGAGCAGTACTTC. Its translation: CASSQNRDEQYF.

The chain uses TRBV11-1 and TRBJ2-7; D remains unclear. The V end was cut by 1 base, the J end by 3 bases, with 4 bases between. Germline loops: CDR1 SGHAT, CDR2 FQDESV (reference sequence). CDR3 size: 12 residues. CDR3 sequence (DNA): TGTGCCAGCAGCTTAGGCAGCTACGAGCAGTACTTC. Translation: CASSLGSYEQYF.

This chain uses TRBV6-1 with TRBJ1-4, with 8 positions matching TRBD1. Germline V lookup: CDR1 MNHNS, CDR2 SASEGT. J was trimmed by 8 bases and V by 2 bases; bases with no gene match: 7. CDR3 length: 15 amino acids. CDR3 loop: CASSETVQGVEKLFF. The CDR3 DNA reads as TGTGCCAGCAGTGAAACTGTACAGGGGGTAGAAAAACTGTTTTTT.

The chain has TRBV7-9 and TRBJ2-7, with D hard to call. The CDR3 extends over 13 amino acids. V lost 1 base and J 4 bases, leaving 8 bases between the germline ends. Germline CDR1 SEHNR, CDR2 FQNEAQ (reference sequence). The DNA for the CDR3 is TGTGCCAGCAGCTTAGACGGTATATACGAGCAGTACTTC. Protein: CASSLDGIYEQYF.

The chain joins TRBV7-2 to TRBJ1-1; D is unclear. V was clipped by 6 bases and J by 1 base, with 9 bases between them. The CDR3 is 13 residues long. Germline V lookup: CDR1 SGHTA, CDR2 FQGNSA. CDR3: CASRQNSNTEAFF. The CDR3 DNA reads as TGTGCCAGCAGGCAAAACTCGAACACTGAAGCTTTCTTT.